The 27 T cell receptor beta chains presented below share a single source sample, sequenced in a study of T cells in Graves' hyperthyroidism and ophthalmopathy. The TCR beta CDR3 regions underwent amplification using RNA transcripts as the source. HTBI primers were used for first-round RT-PCR of the TCR CDR3. TCRdb redid the calling of the multiplex PCR reads with MiXCR, one entry per CDR3 protein. The repertoire holds 300,000 to 450,000 distinct CDR3 sequences, with about 14% as singletons. The source material was blood. The origin of the receptors is a woman in her sixties with Graves' hyperthyroidism.

This chain joins TRBV30 and TRBJ1-3, with unresolved D. V dropped 4 bases and J dropped 4 bases, with 11 bases sitting between them. Germline CDR1 is GTSNPN and CDR2 is SVGIG (reference sequence). The CDR3 sequence is 13 residues long. CDR3 sequence: CAWNDGGGNTIYF. The CDR3 bases are TGTGCCTGGAACGACGGTGGGGGAAACACCATATATTTT.

The chain uses TRBV5-5 and TRBJ2-7; D is unresolved. The CDR3 has 15 residues. With 0 bases removed from V and 0 bases from J, the gap between germline ends came to 10 bases. CDR1 is SGHKS and CDR2 is YYEKEE in the germline V gene (reference sequence). The CDR3 sequence: CASSLVAASSYEQYF. The CDR3 region has the DNA TGTGCCAGCAGCTTGGTGGCAGCGTCCTCCTACGAGCAGTACTTC.

This clonotype occurred many times. V usage is TRBV20-1 and J usage is TRBJ1-2, with 8 bases that match TRBD1. Germline loops: CDR1 DFQATT, CDR2 SNEGSKA (reference sequence). The CDR3 sequence is 12 residues long. The junction had 2 bases not matched to a gene; V was cut back by 4 bases and J by 4 bases. The CDR3 DNA is TGCAGTGCTACGGACAGGGCCTATGGCTACACCTTC. This codes for CSATDRAYGYTF.

This clonotype was picked up many times. The chain combines TRBV13 with TRBJ2-7; TRBD2 matches 11 bases. CDR1 is PRHDT and CDR2 is FYEKMQ in the germline V gene (reference sequence). The CDR3 runs 17 residues. The trim removed 3 bases at V and 1 base at J, leaving 8 bases unmatched. As DNA, the CDR3 is TGTGCCAGCAGCTTCCTGGGACTAGCGGAGACGTCCTACGAGCAGTACTTC. It yields the protein CASSFLGLAETSYEQYF.

This clonotype was seen at least ten times. The chain recombines TRBV12-5 with TRBJ2-5; 7 bases line up with TRBD1. Germline lookup yields CDR1 LGHNT and CDR2 FRNRAP. The ends lost 2 bases at V and 12 bases at J; junction bases unmatched: 6. The CDR3 contains 12 residues. The CDR3 loop reads CASGLSTGREYF. The CDR3 DNA reads TGTGCTAGTGGTTTGTCGACAGGGCGTGAGTACTTC.

This clonotype was counted only a few times. The chain carries TRBV19 and TRBJ2-7; 14 nucleotides agree with TRBD2. The CDR3 length is 16 residues. J gave up 7 bases and V 4 bases, and 9 bases lay outside the gene matches. Germline V lookup: CDR1 LNHDA, CDR2 SQIVND (reference sequence). The CDR3 here is CASSKPGTSGSREQYF. The CDR3, as DNA: TGTGCCAGTAGTAAACCCGGGACTAGCGGGAGTAGGGAGCAGTACTTC.

This clonotype came up many times. The V call is TRBV2, the J call TRBJ1-4, with D unclear. Deletions cut 6 bases from V and 8 bases from J, with 16 bases between. The CDR3 sequence is 14 residues long. Germline CDR1 SNHLY, CDR2 FYNNEI. The CDR3 sequence: CASRADGVVEKLFF. The CDR3 DNA reads as TGTGCCAGCAGAGCTGATGGGGTCGTGGAAAAACTGTTTTTT.

The rearrangement joins TRBV2 to TRBJ1-6, with D uncertain. Germline CDR1 reads SNHLY; CDR2 reads FYNNEI. CDR3 length equals 15 residues. Trimming removed 5 bases at V and 9 bases at J, with 17 bases between. The CDR3 coding sequence is TGTGCCAGCAGTACCGGGCCACCGGATACTTCACCCCTCCACTTT. Translating gives CASSTGPPDTSPLHF.

This clonotype appeared many times. The V call is TRBV12-5, the J call TRBJ1-1, with TRBD1 matching over 10 bases. The V gene end was trimmed by 3 bases and the J gene end by 1 base; junction bases not matched to a gene: 5. Germline V gene sequence: CDR1 LGHNT, CDR2 FRNRAP. The CDR3 has 16 residues. The CDR3 loop is CASGFGTGVRNTEAFF. The CDR3, as DNA: TGTGCTAGTGGTTTCGGGACAGGGGTTAGGAACACTGAAGCTTTCTTT.

This chain joins TRBV28 and TRBJ1-1; a weak D match, TRBD1 (6 bases). Germline loops: CDR1 MDHEN, CDR2 SYDVKM. The germline V and J ends were trimmed by 8 bases and 6 bases, with 19 bases remaining between them. The CDR3 sequence is 14 residues long. CDR3 sequence (DNA): TGTGCCAGCTCTGGGAACAGGGTGGGCGCTGAAGCTTTCTTT. This codes for CASSGNRVGAEAFF.

The chain uses TRBV6-1 and TRBJ2-1; either TRBD1 or TRBD2 may supply D (5 bases each). V lost 4 bases and J lost 0, with 16 bases in between. The CDR3 has 17 amino acids. Germline lookup yields CDR1 MNHNS and CDR2 SASEGT. The CDR3, as DNA: TGTGCCAGCAGTGGGGGACCGCTAAGCCTCTCCTACAATGAGCAGTTCTTC. Translating gives CASSGGPLSLSYNEQFF.

This clonotype was observed many times. The chain combines TRBV15 with TRBJ2-1; TRBD2 agrees at 9 bases. The germline gives CDR1 LNHNV, CDR2 YYDKDF (reference sequence). The CDR3 runs to 15 residues. J gave up 5 bases and V 2 bases, and 4 bases lay outside the gene matches. Here the CDR3 DNA reads TGTGCCACCAGCAGAAGGCTAGCGGGGCACAATGAGCAGTTCTTC. Residues: CATSRRLAGHNEQFF. The whole variable domain, remainder taken from reference TRBV15 and TRBJ2-1, is DAMVIQNPRYQVTQFGKPVTLSCSQTLNHNVMYWYQQKSSQAPKLLFHYYDKDFNNEADTPDNFQSRRPNTSFCFLDIRSPGLGDTAMYLCATSRRLAGHNEQFFGPGTRLTVL.

This clonotype was counted many times. This chain links TRBV12-3 or TRBV12-4 with TRBJ1-4; no reliable D call. CDR3 size: 14 residues. The V gene lost 4 bases and the J gene lost 8 bases, with 14 bases spanning the gap. The CDR3 reads CASSSGVAAEKLFF. DNA of the CDR3: TGTGCCAGCAGTTCCGGGGTCGCGGCGGAAAAACTGTTTTTT.

This clonotype was observed at least ten times. The J gene is TRBJ2-1, the V gene TRBV11-3; 10 bases are a match to TRBD2. V lost 1 base to trimming and J lost 9 bases; unmatched junction nucleotides: 15. The germline V gene encodes CDR1 SGHNT and CDR2 YENEEA. The CDR3 length is 18 residues. The CDR3 region is CASSLGGLAAIFLGEQFF. CDR3 nucleotide sequence: TGTGCCAGCAGCTTAGGCGGACTAGCGGCAATCTTCCTCGGTGAGCAGTTCTTC.

This rearrangement joins TRBV27 to TRBJ2-3; 13 bases are a match to TRBD2. Germline CDR1 MNHEY, CDR2 SMNVEV (reference sequence). After removal of 6 bases from V and 5 bases from J, the junction contained 8 bases not matched to a gene. The CDR3 sequence is 16 residues long. The CDR3 spells CASSAGLAGTGDTQYF. CDR3 nucleotide sequence: TGTGCCAGCAGCGCGGGACTAGCGGGAACGGGAGATACGCAGTATTTT.

This clonotype was counted many times. Mismatch with germline at one junction end may stem from a read error. The V gene is TRBV7-7, the J gene TRBJ2-5; maybe TRBD2 (6 bases). The CDR3 runs 16 residues. CDR1 is SSHAT and CDR2 is FNYEAQ in the germline V gene (reference sequence). Written as DNA, the CDR3 is TGTGCTAGCAGCTTGGGCGGAGGCGGGACCGAGGAGACCCAGTACTTC. Translating gives CASSLGGGGTEETQYF. The full variable domain, rest sourced from reference TRBV7-7 and TRBJ2-5, is GAGVSQSPRYKVTKRGQDVTLRCDPISSHATLYWYQQALGQGPEFLTYFNYEAQPDKSGLPSDRFSAERPEGSISTLTIQRTEQRDSAMYRCASSLGGGGTEETQYFGPGTRLLVL.

There are many counts of this clonotype. J is TRBJ2-5 and V is TRBV11-2; maybe TRBD2 (6 bases). Trimming stripped 2 bases from V and 5 bases from J, with 12 bases between. Per germline, CDR1 SGHAT and CDR2 FQNNGV. The CDR3 spans 14 residues. CDR3 coding DNA: TGTGCCAGCAGCTTACGGGGGTTAGGGGAGACCCAGTACTTC. It codes for CASSLRGLGETQYF.

Points on this clonotype: One end of the junction varies from germline; a read error may be responsible. The CDR3 region has the DNA TGTGCCAGCAGCCCGTTCGTAGTTGGGACCCACTTC. This gives the protein CASSPFVVGTHF. The chain is built from TRBV7-8 and TRBJ2-5; D assignment may be TRBD1 or TRBD2 (5 bases each). Germline V gene data show CDR1 as SGHVS and CDR2 as FQNEAQ. The CDR3 totals 12 residues. Full variable domain (rest looked up from reference TRBV7-8 and TRBJ2-5): GAGVSQSPRYKVAKRGQDVALRCDPISGHVSLFWYQQALGQGPEFLTYFQNEAQLDKSGLPSDRFFAERPEGSVSTLKIQRTQQEDSAVYLCASSPFVVGTHFGPGTRLLVL.

At least ten counts were recorded for this clonotype. This sequence joins TRBV6-1 and TRBJ1-6; TRBD1 agrees at 8 bases. V lost 5 bases and J lost 10; bases outside the gene matches: 7. The V gene's germline CDR1 is MNHNS and CDR2 SASEGT. The CDR3 contains 14 residues. In DNA form, the CDR3 reads TGTGCCAGCAGTTCTACAGGGGGTTCCTCACCCCTCCACTTT. Residues: CASSSTGGSSPLHF.

This clonotype came up many times. The J gene is TRBJ2-7, the V gene TRBV20-1; 9 bases line up with TRBD2. The CDR3 sequence is 14 residues long. The trim removed 1 base at V and 6 bases at J, leaving 7 bases unmatched. The germline CDR1 and CDR2 sequences are DFQATT and SNEGSKA (reference sequence). CDR3 sequence (DNA): TGCAGTGCTAGAGGTTTAGCGGGAGCCAGCGAGCAGTACTTC. Translated: CSARGLAGASEQYF.

Ten or more counts support this clonotype. The chain joins TRBV7-2 to TRBJ1-4; D gene unclear. V lost 0 bases and J 7 bases, leaving 12 bases between the germline ends. Germline CDR1 is SGHTA and CDR2 is FQGNSA. There are 15 residues in the CDR3. CDR3 DNA: TGTGCCAGCAGCTTAGCGGGAAAGCCAGGTGAAAAACTGTTTTTT. It is translated as CASSLAGKPGEKLFF.

This clonotype was found many times. J is TRBJ2-3 and V is TRBV18, with 7 bases aligning to TRBD1. The junction had 4 bases not matched to a gene; V was cut back by 1 base and J by 0 bases. Germline CDR1 KGHSH, CDR2 LQKENI. CDR3 length equals 16 residues. CDR3 residues: CASSPQGAVSTDTQYF. The CDR3 DNA follows: TGTGCCAGCTCACCACAGGGGGCGGTTAGCACAGATACGCAGTATTTT.

The rearrangement uses TRBV4-1 and TRBJ2-1, with no clear D. There are 13 residues in the CDR3. Per germline, CDR1 MGHRA and CDR2 YSYEKL. V lost 6 bases, J lost 4 bases, and 10 bases lay in between. CDR3 sequence (DNA): TGCGCCAGCAGTCATGGACGGTACAATGAGCAGTTCTTC. Residues: CASSHGRYNEQFF.

This clonotype was recorded many times. The CDR3 loop reads CASSVTSGRNPNEQFF. The DNA for the CDR3 is TGTGCCAGCAGCGTGACTAGCGGGAGGAATCCCAATGAGCAGTTCTTC. The rearrangement uses TRBV7-9 and TRBJ2-1; 13 bases map to TRBD2. Germline V CDR1 and CDR2: SEHNR, FQNEAQ (reference sequence). Germline trimming cut 5 bases from V and 6 bases from J; bases unmatched to any gene: 7. The CDR3 runs to 16 residues.

This clonotype has more than one count but fewer than ten. V usage is TRBV5-1 and J usage is TRBJ1-1; weak D call: TRBD1 (6 bases). CDR3 length: 15 amino acids. V lost 4 bases, J lost 4 bases, and 17 bases lay in between. The germline V gene encodes CDR1 SGHRS and CDR2 YFSETQ. The CDR3 sequence is CASSPGGPGGTEAFF. CDR3 nucleotides: TGCGCCAGCAGCCCGGGGGGCCCGGGAGGCACTGAAGCTTTCTTT.

This clonotype appeared many times. V and J are TRBV5-4 and TRBJ2-7, with 8 bases identical to TRBD1. Per the germline V gene, CDR1 is SGHNT and CDR2 is YYREEE (reference sequence). This CDR3 region has 14 residues. V lost 4 bases, J lost 0 bases, and 3 bases stayed unmatched. The CDR3 loop reads CASSPTGDSYEQYF. Here the CDR3 DNA reads TGTGCCAGCAGCCCGACAGGGGACTCCTACGAGCAGTACTTC.

This clonotype was recorded at least ten times. The V call is TRBV2, the J call TRBJ1-2; possible D gene TRBD1, 5 bases. V was clipped by 6 bases and J by 6 bases, with 14 bases between them. The CDR3 length is 13 residues. Per the germline V gene, CDR1 is SNHLY and CDR2 is FYNNEI. The CDR3 is CASRDQGIHGYTF. The DNA for the CDR3 is TGTGCCAGCAGAGATCAGGGTATTCATGGCTACACCTTC.